This T cell receptor beta chain was recorded in a study of cytomegalovirus exposure and HLA in healthy donors. Study observations and caveats: Rare TCR sequences predominated, though certain public TCRs were found in many donors. Sequences of the TCR beta chain were said to predict the HLA-A and HLA-B alleles of most subjects accurately.

On this clone: The antigen remains unidentified. This same CDR3 is encoded by further DNA sequences in the sample.

In the PCR, 60 Vbeta and 13 Jbeta primers were used. Generated by immunoSEQ multiplex PCR, the TCRdb table keeps only in-frame clones and is missing some. The sample yields under 200,000 clones, around 80% seen once. Germline-derived CDR1 and CDR2 are SGHTA and FQGTGA. Trimming at V came to 2 bases and at J to 3 bases, leaving 0 bases not matched to a gene. This CDR3 is 15 amino acids long. Participants comprised healthy donors of bone marrow. This TCR was sampled from a male donor in good health and CMV-seronegative. Sequencing input: PBMCs. The gene calls are TRBV7-3 and TRBJ2-1, with 11 positions matching TRBD2. The CDR3 protein is CASSLLAGGYNEQFF. As DNA, the CDR3 is TGTGCCAGCAGCTTACTAGCGGGGGGCTACAATGAGCAGTTCTTC. The entire variable domain, with the rest obtained from reference TRBV7-3 and TRBJ2-1, is as follows: GAGVSQTPSNKVTEKGKYVELRCDPISGHTALYWYRQSLGQGPEFLIYFQGTGAADDSGLPNDRFFAVRPEGSVSTLKIQRTERGDSAVYLCASSLLAGGYNEQFFGPGTRLTVL.